The next 9 T cell receptor beta chains were all read from a single sample in a study of blood T cell repertoires in COVID-19. Method: immunoSEQ multiplex PCR; TCRdb's copy keeps in-frame clones and lacks some. The repertoire holds roughly 200,000 clones, approximately 80% seen once, with 7.8% in the top ten. The sample was peripheral blood. These receptors were taken from a woman aged 80 or over with COVID-19, enrolled during active disease.

V and J are TRBV7-9 and TRBJ1-4, with D possibly matching TRBD1 (5 bases). Germline V gene lookup returns CDR1 SEHNR and CDR2 FQNEAQ (reference sequence). Deletions cut 4 bases from V and 4 bases from J, with 7 bases between. The CDR3 spans 13 residues. The CDR3 sequence is CASSWRGNEKLFF. For the CDR3, the DNA is TGTGCCAGCAGCTGGAGGGGTAATGAAAAACTGTTTTTT.

V and J are TRBV19 and TRBJ2-5, with D possibly matching TRBD1 (6 bases). V was pared by 6 bases and J by 2 bases, with 10 bases between. CDR1 is LNHDA, CDR2 SQIVND, per germline (reference sequence). The CDR3 is 13 residues long. The CDR3 nucleotides are TGTGCCAGTAGCCCTACAGGGCAAGAGACCCAGTACTTC. It yields the protein CASSPTGQETQYF.

The chain joins TRBV19 to TRBJ2-2; TRBD2 might be the D (6 bases). The CDR3 consists of 13 residues. Per germline, CDR1 LNHDA and CDR2 SQIVND (reference sequence). Between the trimmed V and J ends, which lost 1 base and 6 bases, there was a span of 6 bases. CDR3 in amino acids: CASSIAGAGELFF. CDR3 in DNA: TGTGCCAGTAGTATAGCGGGGGCCGGGGAGCTGTTTTTT. Full variable domain (outside the CDR3, taken from reference TRBV19 and TRBJ2-2): DGGITQSPKYLFRKEGQNVTLSCEQNLNHDAMYWYRQDPGQGLRLIYYSQIVNDFQKGDIAEGYSVSREKKESFPLTVTSAQKNPTAFYLCASSIAGAGELFFGEGSRLTVL.

The V and J genes are TRBV9 and TRBJ2-7; 12 nucleotides agree with TRBD2. This CDR3 is 18 amino acids long. Germline V gives CDR1 SGDLS, CDR2 YYNGEE. V lost 0 bases, J lost 5 bases, and 12 bases stayed unmatched. DNA for the CDR3: TGTGCCAGCAGCGTAGGTGAAGGGACTAGCGGGCCCTCTGACGAGCAGTACTTC. Its translation is CASSVGEGTSGPSDEQYF.

V gene TRBV2 combines with J gene TRBJ2-3; 7 bases map to TRBD1. This CDR3 comprises 14 residues. CDR1 SNHLY and CDR2 FYNNEI come from the germline V gene. With V trimmed by 6 bases and J by 2 bases, 5 bases remained unmatched. CDR3 DNA sequence: TGTGCCAGCAGCTACGACAGGGCCACAGATACGCAGTATTTT. Protein: CASSYDRATDTQYF.

The chain has TRBV11-2 and TRBJ2-1; 8 bases are a match to TRBD2. The CDR3 runs 15 residues. Trimming took 7 bases from V and 4 from J; bases not matched to a gene: 9. Germline V gene data show CDR1 as SGHAT and CDR2 as FQNNGV. The CDR3: CASTSQRGPYNEQFF. In DNA, the CDR3 is TGTGCCAGCACCTCCCAGCGGGGGCCTTACAATGAGCAGTTCTTC.

This chain connects TRBV19 to TRBJ2-1; 9 nucleotides line up with TRBD2. Trimming removed 6 bases from V and 8 bases from J; junction bases left unmatched: 8. The germline gives CDR1 LNHDA, CDR2 SQIVND (reference sequence). The CDR3 contains 14 residues. The CDR3 bases are TGTGCCAGTAGCCCGGGACTAGCAGGATATGAGCAGTTCTTC. This translates into CASSPGLAGYEQFF.

This chain uses TRBV7-2 with TRBJ2-7, with 7 bases fitting TRBD1. The V segment lost 7 bases and the J segment 0 bases; nucleotides outside the gene matches: 3. Germline CDR1 and CDR2: SGHTA and FQGNSA. CDR3 size: 13 residues. Written as DNA, the CDR3 is TGTGCCAGCAAAGGGGGCCTCTCCTACGAGCAGTACTTC. Protein: CASKGGLSYEQYF. Full variable domain (missing parts from reference TRBV7-2 and TRBJ2-7): GAGVSQSPSNKVTEKGKDVELRCDPISGHTALYWYRQSLGQGLEFLIYFQGNSAPDKSGLPSDRFSAERTGGSVSTLTIQRTQQEDSAVYLCASKGGLSYEQYFGPGTRLTVT.

The table lists this clone with a count of one. The CDR3 is CASSLDRYNYGYTF. The CDR3 DNA is TGTGCCAGCAGCCTCGACAGATATAACTATGGCTACACCTTC. This sequence joins TRBV7-2 and TRBJ1-2, with D maybe TRBD1 (5 bases). V was pared by 5 bases and J by 1 base, with 11 bases between. This CDR3 contains 14 residues. Germline lookup yields CDR1 SGHTA and CDR2 FQGNSA. The complete variable domain, with remaining parts taken from reference TRBV7-2 and TRBJ1-2, reads GAGVSQSPSNKVTEKGKDVELRCDPISGHTALYWYRQSLGQGLEFLIYFQGNSAPDKSGLPSDRFSAERTGGSVSTLTIQRTQQEDSAVYLCASSLDRYNYGYTFGSGTRLTVV.